The present entry profiles one T cell receptor beta chain with its context. Generated by immunoSEQ multiplex PCR, the TCRdb table keeps only in-frame clones and is missing some. This repertoire shows approximately 12,000 clones, 80% to 90% found once; its top ten account for roughly 9.8%. The sample is drawn from a study of blood T cell repertoires in COVID-19. Study as a whole: The samples span acute and convalescent COVID-19 from the United States, Italy and Spain. From T cells, B-cell-depleted T cells, or PBMCs came the material, which was cDNA or gDNA.

Germline V gene lookup returns CDR1 SGHAT and CDR2 FQNNGV. The CDR3 covers 15 residues. The J segment lost 3 bases and the V segment lost 1 base, leaving 6 bases of the junction unmatched. Sample: peripheral blood. The receptor was derived from a human donor in a cohort sampled during active COVID-19. The V gene is TRBV11-2, the J gene TRBJ2-7; 7 bases fit TRBD2. CDR3 amino acids: CASSLGGGGFYEQYF. The CDR3 region has the DNA TGTGCCAGCAGCTTAGGGGGGGGAGGGTTCTACGAGCAGTACTTC.